This entry concerns a single T cell receptor beta chain. Its antigen remains unidentified. The table came from immunoSEQ multiplex PCR; TCRdb's copy has only in-frame clones and leaves some out. The table has about 16,000 clones, over 55% seen once; the top ten hold approximately 6.5%. The data derive from a study of tumor-infiltrating lymphocytes in localized non-small cell lung cancer. With 3 bases clipped from V and 2 bases from J, the junction kept 21 bases outside the gene matches. This CDR3 spans 19 amino acids. The germline V gene has CDR1 SQVTM and CDR2 ANQGSEA. Overall study results and limits: Each assay used a separate piece of the same tissue.

The chain is built from TRBV29-1 and TRBJ1-2; 7 bases line up with TRBD1. Sequenced input: lung tumor tissue. This TCR was sampled from a human donor with non-small cell lung cancer. The CDR3 DNA reads TGCAGCGTTGATACGCTTATTGGTCCTGGGACAGCGGCGAACTATGGCTACACCTTC. Translating gives CSVDTLIGPGTAANYGYTF.